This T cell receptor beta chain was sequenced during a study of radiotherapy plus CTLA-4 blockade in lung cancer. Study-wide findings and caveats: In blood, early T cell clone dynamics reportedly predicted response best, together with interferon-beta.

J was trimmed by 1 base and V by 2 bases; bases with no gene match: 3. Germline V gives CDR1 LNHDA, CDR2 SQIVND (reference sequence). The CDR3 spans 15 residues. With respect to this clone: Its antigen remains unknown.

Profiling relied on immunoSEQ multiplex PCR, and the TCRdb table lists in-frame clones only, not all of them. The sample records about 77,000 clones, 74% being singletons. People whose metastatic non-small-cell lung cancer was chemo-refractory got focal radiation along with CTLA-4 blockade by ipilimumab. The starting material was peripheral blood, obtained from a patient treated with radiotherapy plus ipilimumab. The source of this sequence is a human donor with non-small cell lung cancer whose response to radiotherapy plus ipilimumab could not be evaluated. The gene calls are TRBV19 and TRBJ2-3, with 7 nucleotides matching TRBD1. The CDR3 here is CASSISQGGTDTQYF. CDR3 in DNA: TGTGCCAGTAGTATAAGCCAGGGGGGCACAGATACGCAGTATTTT.